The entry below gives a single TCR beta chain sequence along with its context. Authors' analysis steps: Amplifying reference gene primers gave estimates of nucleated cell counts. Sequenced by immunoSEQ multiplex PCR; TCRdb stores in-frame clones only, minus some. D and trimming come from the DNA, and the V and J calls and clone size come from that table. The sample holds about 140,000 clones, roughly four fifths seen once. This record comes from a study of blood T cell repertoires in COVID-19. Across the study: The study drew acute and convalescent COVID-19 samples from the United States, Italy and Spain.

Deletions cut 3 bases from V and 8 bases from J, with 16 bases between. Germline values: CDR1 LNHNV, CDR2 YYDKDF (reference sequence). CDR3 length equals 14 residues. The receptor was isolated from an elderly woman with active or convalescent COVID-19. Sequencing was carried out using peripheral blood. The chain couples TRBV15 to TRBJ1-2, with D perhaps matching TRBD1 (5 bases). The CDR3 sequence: CATSRDPRAQGYTF. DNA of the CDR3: TGTGCCACCAGCAGGGATCCCAGGGCCCAGGGCTACACCTTC.